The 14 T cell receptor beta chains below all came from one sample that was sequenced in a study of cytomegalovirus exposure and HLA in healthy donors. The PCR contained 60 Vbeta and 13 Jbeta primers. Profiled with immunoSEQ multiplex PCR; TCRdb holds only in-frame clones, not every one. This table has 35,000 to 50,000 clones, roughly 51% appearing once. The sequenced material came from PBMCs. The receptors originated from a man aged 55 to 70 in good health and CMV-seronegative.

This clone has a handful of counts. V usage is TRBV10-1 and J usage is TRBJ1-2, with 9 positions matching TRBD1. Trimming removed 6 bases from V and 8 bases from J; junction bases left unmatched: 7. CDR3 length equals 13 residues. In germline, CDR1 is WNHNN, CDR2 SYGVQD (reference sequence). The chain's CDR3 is CASSPDRGWGYTF. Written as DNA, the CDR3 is TGCGCCAGCAGCCCGGACAGGGGTTGGGGCTACACCTTC.

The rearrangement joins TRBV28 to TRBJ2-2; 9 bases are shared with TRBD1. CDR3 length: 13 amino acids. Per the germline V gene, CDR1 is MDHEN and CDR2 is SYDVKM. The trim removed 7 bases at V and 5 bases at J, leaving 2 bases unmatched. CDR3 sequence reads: CASKGQGTGELFF. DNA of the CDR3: TGTGCCAGCAAGGGACAGGGAACCGGGGAGCTGTTTTTT.

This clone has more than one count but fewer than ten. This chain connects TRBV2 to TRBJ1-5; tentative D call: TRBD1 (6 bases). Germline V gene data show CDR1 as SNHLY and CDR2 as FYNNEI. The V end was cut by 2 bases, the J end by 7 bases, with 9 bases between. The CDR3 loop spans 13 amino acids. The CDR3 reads CASSEWGQQPQHF. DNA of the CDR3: TGTGCCAGCAGTGAATGGGGGCAACAGCCCCAGCATTTT.

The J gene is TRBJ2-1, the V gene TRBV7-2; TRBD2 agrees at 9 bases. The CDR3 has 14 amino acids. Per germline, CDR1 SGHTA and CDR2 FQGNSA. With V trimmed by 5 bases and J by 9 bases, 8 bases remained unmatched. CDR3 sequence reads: CASSPRLADPEQFF. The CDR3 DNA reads TGTGCCAGCAGCCCAAGACTAGCGGACCCTGAGCAGTTCTTC.

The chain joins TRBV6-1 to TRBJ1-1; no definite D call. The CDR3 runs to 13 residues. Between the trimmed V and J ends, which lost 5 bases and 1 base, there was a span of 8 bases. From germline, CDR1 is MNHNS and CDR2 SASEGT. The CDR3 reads CASSLTRNTEAFF. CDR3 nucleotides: TGTGCCAGCAGTCTTACCAGGAACACTGAAGCTTTCTTT.

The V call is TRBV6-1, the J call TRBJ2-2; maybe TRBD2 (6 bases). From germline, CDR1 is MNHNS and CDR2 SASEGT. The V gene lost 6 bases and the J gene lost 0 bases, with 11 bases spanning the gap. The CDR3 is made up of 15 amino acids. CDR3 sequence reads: CASREGTANTGELFF. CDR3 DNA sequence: TGTGCCAGCAGGGAGGGGACGGCGAACACCGGGGAGCTGTTTTTT.

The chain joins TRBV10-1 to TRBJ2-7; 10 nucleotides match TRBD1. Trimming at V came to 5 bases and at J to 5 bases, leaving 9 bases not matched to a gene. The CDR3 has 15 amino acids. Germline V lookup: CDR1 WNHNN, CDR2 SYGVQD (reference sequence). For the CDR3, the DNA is TGCGCCAGCAGTAGAGGGGGACAGGGGAACCACGAGCAGTACTTC. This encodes CASSRGGQGNHEQYF.

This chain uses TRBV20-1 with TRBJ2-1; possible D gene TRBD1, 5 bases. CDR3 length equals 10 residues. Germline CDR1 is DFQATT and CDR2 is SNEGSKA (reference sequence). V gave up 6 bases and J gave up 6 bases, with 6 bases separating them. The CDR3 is CSATGNEQFF. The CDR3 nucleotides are TGCAGTGCCACAGGCAATGAGCAGTTCTTC.

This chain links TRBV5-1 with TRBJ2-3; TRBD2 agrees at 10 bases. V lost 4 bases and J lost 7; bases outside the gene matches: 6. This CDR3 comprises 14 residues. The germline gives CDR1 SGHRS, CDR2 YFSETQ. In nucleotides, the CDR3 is TGCGCCAGCAGCGTCACTAGCGGGATGAATACGCAGTATTTT. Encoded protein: CASSVTSGMNTQYF.

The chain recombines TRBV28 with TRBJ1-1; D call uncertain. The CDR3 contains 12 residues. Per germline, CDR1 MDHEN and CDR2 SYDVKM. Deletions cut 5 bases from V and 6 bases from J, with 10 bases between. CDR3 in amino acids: CASSLYVSEAFF. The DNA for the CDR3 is TGTGCCAGCAGTCTCTACGTTTCTGAAGCTTTCTTT.

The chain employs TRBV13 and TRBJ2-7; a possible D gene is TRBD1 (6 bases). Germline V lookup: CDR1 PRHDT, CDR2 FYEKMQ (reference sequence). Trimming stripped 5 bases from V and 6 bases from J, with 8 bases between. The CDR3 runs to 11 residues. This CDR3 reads CASSQGIEQYF. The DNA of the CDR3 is TGTGCCAGCAGCCAGGGGATCGAGCAGTACTTC. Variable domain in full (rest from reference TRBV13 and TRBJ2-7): AAGVIQSPRHLIKEKRETATLKCYPIPRHDTVYWYQQGPGQDPQFLISFYEKMQSDKGSIPDRFSAQQFSDYHSELNMSSLELGDSALYFCASSQGIEQYFGPGTRLTVT.

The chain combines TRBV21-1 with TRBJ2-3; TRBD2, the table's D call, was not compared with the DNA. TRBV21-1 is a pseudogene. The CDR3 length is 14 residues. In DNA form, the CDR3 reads TGTGCCAGCAGCACCCCCGGGAGAAGAGATACGCAGTATTTT. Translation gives CASSTPGRRDTQYF.

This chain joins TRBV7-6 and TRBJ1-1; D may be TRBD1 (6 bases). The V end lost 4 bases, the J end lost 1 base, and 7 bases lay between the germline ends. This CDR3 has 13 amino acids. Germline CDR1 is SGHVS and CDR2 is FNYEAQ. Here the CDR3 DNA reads TGTGCCAGCAGCTCGGACAGGAACACTGAAGCTTTCTTT. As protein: CASSSDRNTEAFF. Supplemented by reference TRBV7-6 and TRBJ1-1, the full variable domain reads GAGVSQSPRYKVTKRGQDVALRCDPISGHVSLYWYRQALGQGPEFLTYFNYEAQQDKSGLPNDRFSAERPEGSISTLTIQRTEQRDSAMYRCASSSDRNTEAFFGQGTRLTVV.

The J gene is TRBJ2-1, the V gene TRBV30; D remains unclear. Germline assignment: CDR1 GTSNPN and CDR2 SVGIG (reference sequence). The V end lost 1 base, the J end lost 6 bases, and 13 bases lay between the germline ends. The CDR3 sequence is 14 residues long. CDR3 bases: TGTGCCTGGAGTGACGTTAACTTCCTCAATGAGCAGTTCTTC. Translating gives CAWSDVNFLNEQFF.